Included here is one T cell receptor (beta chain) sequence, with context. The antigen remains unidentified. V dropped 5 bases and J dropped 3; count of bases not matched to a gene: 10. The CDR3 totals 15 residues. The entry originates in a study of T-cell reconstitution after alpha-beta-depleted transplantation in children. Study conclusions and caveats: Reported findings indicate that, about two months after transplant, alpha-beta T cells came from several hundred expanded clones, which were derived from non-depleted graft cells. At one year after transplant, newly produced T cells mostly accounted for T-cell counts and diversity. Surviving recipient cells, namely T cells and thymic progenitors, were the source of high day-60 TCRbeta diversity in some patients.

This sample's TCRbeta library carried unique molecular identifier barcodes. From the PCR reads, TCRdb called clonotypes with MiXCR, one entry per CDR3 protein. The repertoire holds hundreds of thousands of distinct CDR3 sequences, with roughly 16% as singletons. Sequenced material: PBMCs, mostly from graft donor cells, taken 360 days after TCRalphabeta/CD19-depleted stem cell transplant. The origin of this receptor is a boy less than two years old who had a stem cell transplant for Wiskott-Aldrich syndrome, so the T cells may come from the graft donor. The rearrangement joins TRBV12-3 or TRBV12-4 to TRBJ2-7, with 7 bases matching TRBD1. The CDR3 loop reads CASSPTDRDHYEQYF. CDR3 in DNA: TGTGCCAGCAGTCCCACCGACAGGGACCACTACGAGCAGTACTTC.